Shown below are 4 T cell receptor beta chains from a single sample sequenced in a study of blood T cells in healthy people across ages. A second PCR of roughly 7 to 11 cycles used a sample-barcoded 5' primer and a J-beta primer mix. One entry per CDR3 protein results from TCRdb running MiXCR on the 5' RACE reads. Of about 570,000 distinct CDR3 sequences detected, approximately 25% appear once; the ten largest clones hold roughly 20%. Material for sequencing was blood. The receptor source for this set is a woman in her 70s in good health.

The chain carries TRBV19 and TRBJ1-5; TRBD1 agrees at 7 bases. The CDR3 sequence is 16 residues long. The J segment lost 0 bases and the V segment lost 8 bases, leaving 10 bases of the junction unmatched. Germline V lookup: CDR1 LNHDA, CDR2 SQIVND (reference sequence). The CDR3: CASRDKDRYSNQPQHF. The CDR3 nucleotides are TGTGCCAGTCGAGACAAGGACAGGTATAGCAATCAGCCCCAGCATTTT.

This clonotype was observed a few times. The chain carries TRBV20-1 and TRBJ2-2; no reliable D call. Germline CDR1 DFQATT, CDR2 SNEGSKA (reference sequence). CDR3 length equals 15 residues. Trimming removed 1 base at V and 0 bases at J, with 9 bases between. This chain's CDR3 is CSARVGSANTGELFF. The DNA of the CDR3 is TGCAGTGCTAGAGTTGGCAGCGCGAACACCGGGGAGCTGTTTTTT.

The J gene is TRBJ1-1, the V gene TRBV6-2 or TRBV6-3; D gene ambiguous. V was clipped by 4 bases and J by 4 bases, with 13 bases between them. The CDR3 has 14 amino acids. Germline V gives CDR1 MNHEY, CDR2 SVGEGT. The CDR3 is CASSSEGWGTEAFF. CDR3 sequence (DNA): TGTGCCAGCAGTTCGGAGGGTTGGGGCACTGAAGCTTTCTTT.

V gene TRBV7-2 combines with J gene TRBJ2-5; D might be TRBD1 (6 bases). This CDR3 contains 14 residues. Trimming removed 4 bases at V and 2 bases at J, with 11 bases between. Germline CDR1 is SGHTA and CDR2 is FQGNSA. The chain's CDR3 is CASSSTGRQETQYF. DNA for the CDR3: TGTGCCAGCAGCTCCACAGGGAGACAAGAGACCCAGTACTTC.